One T cell receptor beta chain is described in this entry. Its specific antigen is unknown. Base qualities were left out, and no much larger clone turns up one base away. The record originates from a study of blood T cells in healthy people across ages (dated by TCRdb to the mid-2010s). Regarding the research as a whole: In model experiments, roughly one uniquely barcoded TCR beta cDNA molecule per two T cells was captured by template switching. To track age-related changes in TCR beta repertoire diversity, the study relied on deep sequencing normalized with unique cDNA molecular identifiers. To avoid experimental bias, donors of different ages were distributed randomly across sequencing lanes. Two additional independent replicas of 1 million unique cDNA reads from the same blood draw were analyzed for two donors (one aged 18 to 30 and one aged 80 or older). Four age groups were formed from the donors: young (average approximately 15 years), middle-aged (approximately 39), aged (roughly 56) and long-lived (around 82). The paper as a whole reports these results and caveats: Donor CMV infection status was unknown, potentially confounding age-related changes in expanded clonotypes. Observed TCR beta diversity per million T cells fell roughly linearly with age, and a significant reduction was already apparent by age around 40. Compared with the aged group, the long-lived group had more naive CD4+ T cells, fewer expanded clones and increased TCR diversity, suggesting age selection. Conclusive comparison of naive and antigen-experienced compartments was prevented by the profiling of bulk unsorted PBMCs. There was a strong correlation between observed TCR beta diversity and the percentage of naive T cells measured by flow cytometry. Estimates of total diversity from one million sequenced T cells were regarded as lower bounds and underestimates.

Receptor libraries were prepared by 5' RACE. Sequenced on an Illumina HiSeq 2500. The second PCR ran for about 6 to 11 cycles and used a J-beta primer mix along with a sample-barcoded 5' primer. A unique molecular identifier was introduced onto each TCR beta cDNA molecule by a template-switch 5' adaptor carrying 12 random nucleotides. Each sample yielded at least 3 million CDR3-containing paired-end reads. The Mint cDNA synthesis kit, primed by a TRBC-specific oligonucleotide, was used to synthesize first-strand cDNA from all RNA. Following uracil-DNA glycosylase treatment, a first 18-cycle PCR with universal primers M1SS and BC2_uni_R was performed on all cDNA. On the study's bioinformatics: Each sample was normalized by randomly selecting 1 million high-quality reads, each carrying a distinct molecular identifier. Instead of being binned into consensus sequences, reads that shared molecular identifiers were thrown out. MiTCR, with a Q25 quality threshold and the strictest error-elimination algorithm, was used for CDR3 identification, clonotype clustering and error correction. A nonparametric unseen species model using Euler transformation provided a lower-bound estimate of total TCR beta diversity. TCRdb itself trimmed the public reads at Q25 with fastp, ran MiXCR and retained productive beta chains. Under each unique CDR3 protein, matching rows form one entry showing the most common genes and DNA. The V and J calls were determined by TCRdb, not by the authors. For this sample the table gives around 1.5 million distinct CDR3 sequences, of which roughly 45% were detected only once. Together, the top ten hold 7% to 9% of the sample.

CDR1 GTSNPN and CDR2 SVGIG are derived from the germline V gene (reference sequence). From its cysteine to its phenylalanine, the CDR3 spans 13 amino acids. CDR3 DNA is the only sequence kept; it has 39 bases, read in frame from the first base. The roughly 42 donors, aged roughly 6 to 90 years, were systemically healthy Caucasian individuals from Russia. Roughly 9.5 milliliters of peripheral blood were drawn from each donor into EDTA-treated Vacutainer tubes. Ficoll-Paque density-gradient centrifugation was used to isolate PBMCs, with at least 7 million obtained per sample. Trizol reagent was used to extract total RNA from the PBMCs, yielding at least 6 micrograms per sample. The percentages of naive CD45RAhigh/CD27high T cells were determined by flow cytometry on a PBMC aliquot from every donor.

The chain links TRBV30 with TRBJ2-4, with the D segment identity uncertain. The DNA end favors TRBJ2-7, so the J call may be wrong. The specimen was blood. The TCR originated in a woman in her late teens or twenties in good health. The sequence in DNA is TGTGCCTGGAGACGGACGGGTACCTACGAGCAGTACTTC. Translated, this is CAWRRTGTYEQYF.